A selection of T cell receptor beta chains follows, all from one sample in a study of OX40 agonist ivuxolimab in advanced cancers. Here immunoSEQ multiplex PCR was the method, and the copy in TCRdb shows in-frame clones only, minus some. Among approximately 74,000 clones listed, about 93% were seen once. Here the sequenced sample was CD4+ or CD8+ T cells sorted from blood, taken in a trial of the OX40 agonist ivuxolimab. The origin of the receptors is an adult with an advanced solid tumor such as melanoma, head and neck, liver or kidney cancer. Both conserved end residues are part of each CDR3. Fields, in order: V gene, J gene, D gene, clone size, CDR3 DNA, CDR3 protein. D genes are given only for firm matches. Not all rows give a size; the values are once, few, many and, for expanded clones, a class.

v_gene: TRBV13; j_gene: TRBJ1-2; d_gene: -; abundance: few; CDR3nt: TGTGCCAGCAGTTCACAGTACTATGGCTACACCTTC; CDR3aa: CASSSQYYGYTF
v_gene: TRBV4-2; j_gene: TRBJ2-7; d_gene: -; abundance: -; CDR3nt: TGTGCCAGCAGCCAAGGAGAAATTGAAATCGGCGAGCAGTACTTC; CDR3aa: CASSQGEIEIGEQYF
v_gene: TRBV27; j_gene: TRBJ2-1; d_gene: TRBD1; abundance: -; CDR3nt: TGTGCCAGCAGTTTTCCAGGGGGCGCCTACAATGAGCAGTTCTTC; CDR3aa: CASSFPGGAYNEQFF
v_gene: TRBV7-3; j_gene: TRBJ2-2; d_gene: -; abundance: -; CDR3nt: TGTGCCAGCATGGGCTTGAACACCGGGGAGCTGTTTTTT; CDR3aa: CASMGLNTGELFF
v_gene: TRBV28; j_gene: TRBJ2-7; d_gene: -; abundance: -; CDR3nt: TGTGCCACGGCGGAATTTATGGGTTCCTACGAGCAGTACTTC; CDR3aa: CATAEFMGSYEQYF
v_gene: TRBV6-5; j_gene: TRBJ2-2; d_gene: -; abundance: -; CDR3nt: TGTGCCAGCAGTCCTAACACCGGGGAGCTGTTTTTT; CDR3aa: CASSPNTGELFF
v_gene: TRBV9; j_gene: TRBJ2-6; d_gene: TRBD1; abundance: -; CDR3nt: TGTGCCAGCAGCGTACTCCACAGGGGGCCCTCCGGGGCCAACGTCCTGACTTTC; CDR3aa: CASSVLHRGPSGANVLTF
v_gene: TRBV27; j_gene: TRBJ1-5; d_gene: -; abundance: -; CDR3nt: TGTGCCAGCAGTTATAGGGCAGCGTTCTGGCCCCAGCATTTT; CDR3aa: CASSYRAAFWPQHF
v_gene: TRBV27; j_gene: TRBJ2-7; d_gene: -; abundance: -; CDR3nt: TGTGCCAGTCTAAGCCTCGGAGCTCTCGAGCAGTACTTC; CDR3aa: CASLSLGALEQYF
v_gene: TRBV28; j_gene: TRBJ1-1; d_gene: -; abundance: -; CDR3nt: TGTGCCAGCAGTTTTAGGATGATGAACACTGAAGCTTTCTTT; CDR3aa: CASSFRMMNTEAFF
v_gene: TRBV27; j_gene: TRBJ2-1; d_gene: TRBD2; abundance: -; CDR3nt: TGTGCCAGCAGTTTGGAGTCTAGCGGGACCCTCCTTAACAATGAGCAGTTCTTC; CDR3aa: CASSLESSGTLLNNEQFF
v_gene: TRBV19; j_gene: TRBJ1-1; d_gene: -; abundance: few; CDR3nt: TGTGCCAGTTCTTCCGGGACGGCGAACACTGAAGCTTTCTTT; CDR3aa: CASSSGTANTEAFF
v_gene: TRBV30; j_gene: TRBJ2-7; d_gene: TRBD2; abundance: -; CDR3nt: TGTGCCTGGACGAGAAATAGCGGGAGTATTTACGAGCAGTACTTC; CDR3aa: CAWTRNSGSIYEQYF
v_gene: TRBV21-1; j_gene: TRBJ2-2; d_gene: -; abundance: -; CDR3nt: TGTGCCAGCAGCAAAGTTCTAGCGGCGAACACCGGGGAGCTGTTTTTT; CDR3aa: CASSKVLAANTGELFF
v_gene: TRBV19; j_gene: TRBJ2-2; d_gene: -; abundance: -; CDR3nt: TGTGCCAGTAGTAAAACTAAAGGTGGGACCGGGGAGCTGTTTTTT; CDR3aa: CASSKTKGGTGELFF
v_gene: TRBV27; j_gene: TRBJ2-2; d_gene: -; abundance: -; CDR3nt: TGTGCCAGCAGTTTATCATGGGGGGAGCTGTTTTTT; CDR3aa: CASSLSWGELFF
v_gene: TRBV6-5; j_gene: TRBJ2-7; d_gene: -; abundance: -; CDR3nt: TGTGCCAGCGGTGAGACCTTCGGGGCCTACGAGCAGTACTTC; CDR3aa: CASGETFGAYEQYF
v_gene: TRBV6-5; j_gene: TRBJ1-2; d_gene: TRBD1; abundance: -; CDR3nt: TGTGCCAGCAGTCCGGGACAGGGCAACTATGGCTACACCTTC; CDR3aa: CASSPGQGNYGYTF
v_gene: TRBV7-9; j_gene: TRBJ1-5; d_gene: -; abundance: -; CDR3nt: TGTGCCAGCAGCTTAGAAGGTCAGCCCCAGCATTTT; CDR3aa: CASSLEGQPQHF
v_gene: TRBV29-1; j_gene: TRBJ1-1; d_gene: -; abundance: -; CDR3nt: TGCAGCGTTGTCTTACCTATCGGAGCTTTCTTT; CDR3aa: CSVVLPIGAFF
v_gene: TRBV27; j_gene: TRBJ2-5; d_gene: TRBD1; abundance: -; CDR3nt: TGTGCCAGCAGTTTAAACCCGGGACAGGGTGAAGAGACCCAGTACTTC; CDR3aa: CASSLNPGQGEETQYF
v_gene: TRBV5-1; j_gene: TRBJ2-7; d_gene: -; abundance: -; CDR3nt: TGCGCCAGCAGCCCACCTGTAGAGGGTGACTCCTACGAGCAGTACTTC; CDR3aa: CASSPPVEGDSYEQYF
v_gene: TRBV27; j_gene: TRBJ1-1; d_gene: TRBD1; abundance: -; CDR3nt: TGTGCCAGCGGGCCCAGGGGGATGAACACTGAAGCTTTCTTT; CDR3aa: CASGPRGMNTEAFF
v_gene: TRBV7-9; j_gene: TRBJ2-1; d_gene: -; abundance: -; CDR3nt: TGTGCCAGCAGCCCTTTTAGCGGCAGCTCCTACAATGAGCAGTTCTTC; CDR3aa: CASSPFSGSSYNEQFF
v_gene: TRBV5-5; j_gene: TRBJ1-1; d_gene: -; abundance: -; CDR3nt: TGTGCCAGCAGCTTGTGGTTCAGTTCCACTGAAGCTTTCTTT; CDR3aa: CASSLWFSSTEAFF
v_gene: TRBV10-3; j_gene: TRBJ2-1; d_gene: TRBD1; abundance: -; CDR3nt: TGTGCCATCAGACCGGGGACAGGGAATATCTCCTACAATGAGCAGTTCTTC; CDR3aa: CAIRPGTGNISYNEQFF
v_gene: TRBV7-2; j_gene: TRBJ2-7; d_gene: TRBD2; abundance: -; CDR3nt: TGTGCCAGCAGTACTCCTTACGAGATAGCGGGGTTTTCCTACGAGCAGTACTTC; CDR3aa: CASSTPYEIAGFSYEQYF
v_gene: TRBV7-9; j_gene: TRBJ1-2; d_gene: -; abundance: -; CDR3nt: TGTGCCAGCAGCTCGGTTGTAGATGGCTACACCTTC; CDR3aa: CASSSVVDGYTF
v_gene: TRBV27; j_gene: TRBJ2-3; d_gene: TRBD2; abundance: once; CDR3nt: TGTGCCAGCAGTCCGGGGACTAGCGGGAGGGCAGATACGCAGTATTTT; CDR3aa: CASSPGTSGRADTQYF
v_gene: TRBV28; j_gene: TRBJ2-1; d_gene: -; abundance: -; CDR3nt: TGTGCCAGCAGTTTCAGGGGGGGCCACAATGAGCAGTTCTTC; CDR3aa: CASSFRGGHNEQFF
v_gene: TRBV2; j_gene: TRBJ1-3; d_gene: -; abundance: -; CDR3nt: TGTGCCAGCACCAGAAGGGCTCAGGGCGACACCATATATTTT; CDR3aa: CASTRRAQGDTIYF
v_gene: TRBV18; j_gene: TRBJ1-1; d_gene: -; abundance: -; CDR3nt: TGTGCCAGCTCACCCTTCGAGGGGCGGGACACTGAAGCTTTCTTT; CDR3aa: CASSPFEGRDTEAFF
v_gene: TRBV5-1; j_gene: TRBJ1-1; d_gene: TRBD1; abundance: -; CDR3nt: TGCGCCAGCAGTCTGGTAGGGGGCCGGGACACTGAAGCTTTCTTT; CDR3aa: CASSLVGGRDTEAFF
v_gene: TRBV29-1; j_gene: TRBJ2-2; d_gene: TRBD1; abundance: -; CDR3nt: TGCAGCGGACTGACAGGGTCGGGGACCGGGGAGCTGTTTTTT; CDR3aa: CSGLTGSGTGELFF
v_gene: TRBV30; j_gene: TRBJ2-7; d_gene: -; abundance: -; CDR3nt: TGTGCCTCGTGGGGGGCAAACGCCTACGAGCAGTACTTC; CDR3aa: CASWGANAYEQYF
v_gene: TRBV25-1; j_gene: TRBJ1-2; d_gene: -; abundance: once; CDR3nt: TGTGCCAGCAAACAGGGTTCTGGCTACACCTTC; CDR3aa: CASKQGSGYTF
v_gene: TRBV27; j_gene: TRBJ2-1; d_gene: -; abundance: -; CDR3nt: TGTGCCAGCAGTTATAGCTCCTACAATGAGCAGTTCTTC; CDR3aa: CASSYSSYNEQFF
v_gene: TRBV9; j_gene: TRBJ2-5; d_gene: -; abundance: -; CDR3nt: TGTGCCAGCAGCGTAGTTGGGGGTTTGGAGACCCAGTACTTC; CDR3aa: CASSVVGGLETQYF
v_gene: TRBV15; j_gene: TRBJ1-1; d_gene: -; abundance: -; CDR3nt: TGTGCCACTACTGAGCGGGGACCGTCTGCGTACACTGAAGCTTTCTTT; CDR3aa: CATTERGPSAYTEAFF
v_gene: TRBV9; j_gene: TRBJ1-2; d_gene: TRBD1; abundance: -; CDR3nt: TGTGCCAGCACCCCCGTGGGAGGGGGCCTATCGATAGGTGGCTACACCTTC; CDR3aa: CASTPVGGGLSIGGYTF
v_gene: TRBV2; j_gene: TRBJ1-1; d_gene: -; abundance: -; CDR3nt: TGTGCCAGCGAAGGGGCTGGCTCCACTGAAGCTTTCTTT; CDR3aa: CASEGAGSTEAFF
v_gene: TRBV4-1; j_gene: TRBJ1-1; d_gene: -; abundance: -; CDR3nt: TGCGCCAGCAGCCAGTTCGACAGCCCGAACACTGAAGCTTTCTTT; CDR3aa: CASSQFDSPNTEAFF
v_gene: TRBV11-3; j_gene: TRBJ2-3; d_gene: -; abundance: -; CDR3nt: TGTGCCAGCAGCGGTGGGGCAGATACGCAGTATTTT; CDR3aa: CASSGGADTQYF
v_gene: TRBV13; j_gene: TRBJ2-2; d_gene: TRBD1; abundance: -; CDR3nt: TGTGCCAGCAGCTCGTACGGGACAGCGAACACCGGGGAGCTGTTTTTT; CDR3aa: CASSSYGTANTGELFF
v_gene: TRBV27; j_gene: TRBJ1-2; d_gene: -; abundance: -; CDR3nt: TGTGCCAGCACCCCTTCGGGGGCGGTCTATGGCTACACCTTC; CDR3aa: CASTPSGAVYGYTF
v_gene: TRBV28; j_gene: TRBJ2-3; d_gene: TRBD1; abundance: -; CDR3nt: TGTGCCACAGATACCGGGACAGGGGTTACAGATACGCAGTATTTT; CDR3aa: CATDTGTGVTDTQYF
v_gene: TRBV10-3; j_gene: TRBJ2-1; d_gene: TRBD2; abundance: -; CDR3nt: TGTGCCATCAGTACACTAGCGGGAGGCCCCCAAGACAATGAGCAGTTCTTC; CDR3aa: CAISTLAGGPQDNEQFF
v_gene: TRBV7-9; j_gene: TRBJ1-1; d_gene: -; abundance: once; CDR3nt: TGTGCCAGCAGCTTCCCAAATTACAATCGGGACACTGAAGCTTTCTTT; CDR3aa: CASSFPNYNRDTEAFF
v_gene: TRBV4-3; j_gene: TRBJ2-7; d_gene: -; abundance: -; CDR3nt: TGCGCCAGCAGCCAAGAGGTAGGGTACTACGAGCAGTACTTC; CDR3aa: CASSQEVGYYEQYF
v_gene: TRBV4-1; j_gene: TRBJ2-1; d_gene: -; abundance: -; CDR3nt: TGCGCCAGCAGCCAAGATGGGGCTAGGCAGGTTCACTACAATGAGCAGTTCTTC; CDR3aa: CASSQDGARQVHYNEQFF
v_gene: TRBV13; j_gene: TRBJ2-2; d_gene: TRBD2; abundance: -; CDR3nt: TGTGCCAGCAGCTTAGATCCCGGGACTAGCGGGAGGGCGGACACCGGGGAGCTGTTTTTT; CDR3aa: CASSLDPGTSGRADTGELFF
v_gene: TRBV6-4; j_gene: TRBJ2-2; d_gene: TRBD2; abundance: -; CDR3nt: TGTGCCAGCAGGGCCGGGGGGACGAACACCGGGGAGCTGTTTTTT; CDR3aa: CASRAGGTNTGELFF
v_gene: TRBV6-1; j_gene: TRBJ2-7; d_gene: -; abundance: -; CDR3nt: TGTGCCAGCAGTTATACCGACGAGCAGTACTTC; CDR3aa: CASSYTDEQYF
v_gene: TRBV10-3; j_gene: TRBJ1-4; d_gene: TRBD1; abundance: -; CDR3nt: TGTGCCATCAGCCCACAGGGGTCTAATGAAAAACTGTTTTTT; CDR3aa: CAISPQGSNEKLFF
v_gene: TRBV7-6; j_gene: TRBJ2-7; d_gene: TRBD1; abundance: -; CDR3nt: TGTGCCAGCAGCCCGACAGGGGCCAGCTCCTACGAGCAGTACTTC; CDR3aa: CASSPTGASSYEQYF
v_gene: TRBV19; j_gene: TRBJ2-7; d_gene: -; abundance: -; CDR3nt: TGTGCCAGTAGTATAGAAGACAGGTATAGCGAGCAGTACTTC; CDR3aa: CASSIEDRYSEQYF
v_gene: TRBV4-1; j_gene: TRBJ1-1; d_gene: -; abundance: -; CDR3nt: TGCGCCAGCAGCCAAGATTTAAGCCGGGCCACTGAAGCTTTCTTT; CDR3aa: CASSQDLSRATEAFF
v_gene: TRBV11-2; j_gene: TRBJ1-1; d_gene: TRBD1; abundance: -; CDR3nt: TGTGCCAGCAGCGTGGGACAGGGGGAGACTGAAGCTTTCTTT; CDR3aa: CASSVGQGETEAFF
v_gene: TRBV19; j_gene: TRBJ2-2; d_gene: -; abundance: -; CDR3nt: TGTGCCAGTAGTATAGACCCCCCTGGGGGACAAGCCGGGGAGCTGTTTTTT; CDR3aa: CASSIDPPGGQAGELFF